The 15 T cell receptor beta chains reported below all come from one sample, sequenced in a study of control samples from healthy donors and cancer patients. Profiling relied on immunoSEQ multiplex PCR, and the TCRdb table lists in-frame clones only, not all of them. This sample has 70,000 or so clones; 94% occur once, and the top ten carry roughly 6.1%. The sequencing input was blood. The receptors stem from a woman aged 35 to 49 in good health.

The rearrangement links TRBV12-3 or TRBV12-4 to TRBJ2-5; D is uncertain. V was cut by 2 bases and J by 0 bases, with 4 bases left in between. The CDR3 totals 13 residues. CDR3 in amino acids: CASSLFDQETQYF. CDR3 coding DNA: TGTGCCAGCAGTTTATTTGACCAAGAGACCCAGTACTTC.

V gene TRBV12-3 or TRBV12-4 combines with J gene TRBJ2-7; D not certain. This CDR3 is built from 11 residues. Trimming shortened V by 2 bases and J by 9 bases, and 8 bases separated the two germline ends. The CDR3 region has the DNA TGTGCCAGCAGTTTATCCACGGGGCAGTACTTC. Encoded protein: CASSLSTGQYF.

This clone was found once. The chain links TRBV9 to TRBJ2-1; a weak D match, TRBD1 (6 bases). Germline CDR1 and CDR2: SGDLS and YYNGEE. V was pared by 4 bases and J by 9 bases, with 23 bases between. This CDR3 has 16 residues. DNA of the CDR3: TGTGCCAGCAGCCCCAGTTGGGACAAGGCCTCCGGTGAGCAGTTCTTC. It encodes CASSPSWDKASGEQFF.

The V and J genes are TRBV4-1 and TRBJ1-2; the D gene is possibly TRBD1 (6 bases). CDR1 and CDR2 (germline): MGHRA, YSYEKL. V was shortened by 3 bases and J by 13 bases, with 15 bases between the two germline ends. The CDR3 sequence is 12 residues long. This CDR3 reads CASSHRGGATTF. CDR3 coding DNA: TGCGCCAGCAGCCATAGAGGGGGTGCAACCACCTTC.

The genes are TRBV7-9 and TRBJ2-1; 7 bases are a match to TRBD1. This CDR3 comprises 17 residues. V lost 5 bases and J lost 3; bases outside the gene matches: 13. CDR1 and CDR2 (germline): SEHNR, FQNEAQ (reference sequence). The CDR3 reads CASSRFDRDLLYNEQFF. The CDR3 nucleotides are TGTGCCAGCAGCCGATTCGACAGGGATCTCCTCTACAATGAGCAGTTCTTC.

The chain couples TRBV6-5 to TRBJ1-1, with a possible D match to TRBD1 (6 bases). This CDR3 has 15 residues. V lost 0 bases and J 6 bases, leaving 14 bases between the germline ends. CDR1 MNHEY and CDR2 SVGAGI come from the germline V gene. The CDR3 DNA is TGTGCCAGCAGTTACTCCGGGGGCGCATCCGCTGAAGCTTTCTTT. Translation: CASSYSGGASAEAFF.

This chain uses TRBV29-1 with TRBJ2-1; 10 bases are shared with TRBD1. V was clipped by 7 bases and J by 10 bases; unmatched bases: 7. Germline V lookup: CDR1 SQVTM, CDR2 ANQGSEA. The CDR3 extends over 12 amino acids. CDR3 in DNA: TGCAGCGCCAGGACAGGGGGTCAGGAGCAGTTCTTC. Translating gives CSARTGGQEQFF.

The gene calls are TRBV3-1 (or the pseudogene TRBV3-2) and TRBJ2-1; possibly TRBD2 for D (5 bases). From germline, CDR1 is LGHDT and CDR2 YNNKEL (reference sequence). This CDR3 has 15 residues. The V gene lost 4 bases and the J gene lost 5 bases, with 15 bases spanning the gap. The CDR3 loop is CASSRASTRNNEQFF. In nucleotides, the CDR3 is TGTGCCAGCAGCCGAGCCTCAACTAGAAACAATGAGCAGTTCTTC.

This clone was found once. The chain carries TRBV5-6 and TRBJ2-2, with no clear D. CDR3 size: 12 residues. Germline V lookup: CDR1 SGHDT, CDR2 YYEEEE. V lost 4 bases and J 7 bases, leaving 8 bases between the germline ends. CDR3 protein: CASSRADGELFF. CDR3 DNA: TGTGCCAGCAGCCGGGCAGACGGGGAGCTGTTTTTT. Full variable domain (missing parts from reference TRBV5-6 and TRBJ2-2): DAGVTQSPTHLIKTRGQQVTLRCSPKSGHDTVSWYQQALGQGPQFIFQYYEEEERQRGNFPDRFSGHQFPNYSSELNVNALLLGDSALYLCASSRADGELFFGEGSRLTVL.

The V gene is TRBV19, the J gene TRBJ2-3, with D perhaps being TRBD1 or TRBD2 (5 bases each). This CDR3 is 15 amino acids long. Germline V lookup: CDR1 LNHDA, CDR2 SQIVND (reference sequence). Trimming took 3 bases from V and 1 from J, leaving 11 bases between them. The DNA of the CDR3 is TGTGCCAGTAGTATCGGGACGGCCGGCACAGATACGCAGTATTTT. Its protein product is CASSIGTAGTDTQYF.

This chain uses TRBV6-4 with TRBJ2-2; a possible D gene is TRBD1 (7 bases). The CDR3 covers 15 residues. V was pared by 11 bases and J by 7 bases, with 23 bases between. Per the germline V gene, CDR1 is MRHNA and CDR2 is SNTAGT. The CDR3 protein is CASGRDSDFGGELFF. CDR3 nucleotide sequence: TGTGCCTCCGGGCGGGACAGTGATTTCGGCGGGGAGCTGTTTTTT.

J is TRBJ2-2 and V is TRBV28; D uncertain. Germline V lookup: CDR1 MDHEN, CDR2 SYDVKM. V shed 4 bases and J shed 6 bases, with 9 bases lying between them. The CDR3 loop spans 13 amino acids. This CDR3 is CASSSRNAGELFF. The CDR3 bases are TGTGCCAGCAGTTCAAGAAATGCCGGGGAGCTGTTTTTT.

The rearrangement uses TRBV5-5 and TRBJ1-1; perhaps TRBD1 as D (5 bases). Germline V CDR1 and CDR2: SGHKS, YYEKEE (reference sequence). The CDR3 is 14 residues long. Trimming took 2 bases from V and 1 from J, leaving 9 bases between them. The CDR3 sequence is CASSFQGQNTEAFF. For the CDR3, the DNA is TGTGCCAGCAGCTTTCAGGGCCAGAACACTGAAGCTTTCTTT.

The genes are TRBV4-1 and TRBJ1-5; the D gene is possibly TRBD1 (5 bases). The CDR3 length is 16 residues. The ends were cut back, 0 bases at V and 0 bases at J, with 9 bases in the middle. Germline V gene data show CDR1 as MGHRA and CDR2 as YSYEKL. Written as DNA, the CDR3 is TGCGCCAGCAGCCAAGATCCAGGGTATAGCAATCAGCCCCAGCATTTT. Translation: CASSQDPGYSNQPQHF.

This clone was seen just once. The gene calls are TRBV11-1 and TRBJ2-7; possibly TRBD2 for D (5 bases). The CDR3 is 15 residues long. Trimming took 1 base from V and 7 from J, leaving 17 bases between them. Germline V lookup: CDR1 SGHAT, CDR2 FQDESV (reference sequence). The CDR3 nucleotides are TGTGCCAGCAGCTTAGAGGGTCTCGGAGGCGGAGAGCAGTACTTC. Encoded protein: CASSLEGLGGGEQYF.